The present T cell receptor (beta chain) was sequenced within a study of blood T cell repertoires in COVID-19. Background on the study: There were acute and convalescent COVID-19 samples, and they came from the United States, Italy and Spain.

CDR1 and CDR2 from the germline V gene are MRHNA and SNTAGT. This CDR3 spans 14 amino acids. The ends were cut back, 7 bases at V and 4 bases at J, with 16 bases in the middle. This clone was observed once. Profiled with immunoSEQ multiplex PCR; TCRdb holds only in-frame clones, not every one. Altogether around 140,000 clones are present, approximately 84% being singletons, with the ten largest covering roughly 3.5%. The TCR comes from a woman in her forties or fifties with acute COVID-19. The sequenced sample consisted of PBMCs or T cells enriched from blood (not recorded which). This chain joins TRBV6-4 and TRBJ1-1; TRBD1 might be the D (6 bases). The CDR3 bases are TGTGCCAGCACCCGGACAGAAGGGAGCACTGAAGCTTTCTTT. Translated: CASTRTEGSTEAFF.